The next 21 T cell receptor beta chains were all read from a single sample in a study of human CD8 memory T cell subsets. Libraries targeted TCR beta using 5' RACE with UMIs. After re-calling the 5' RACE reads, TCRdb lists one entry per CDR3 protein, DNA absent. The table counts approximately 11,000 distinct CDR3 sequences; roughly 8.6% lies in the top ten. Sequencing was done on a sample of CD8+ T cells from PBMCs. The receptors originated from a human donor in good health.

This clonotype is classed as medium-sized by frequency. The chain joins TRBV29-1 to TRBJ2-4; TCRdb designates TRBD1, a call that cannot be tested without DNA. The CDR3 totals 16 residues. Germline assignment: CDR1 SQVTM and CDR2 ANQGSEA. The CDR3: CSVEEGERGHQNIQYF.

The V and J genes are TRBV6-5 and TRBJ2-1; TCRdb calls TRBD2, which cannot be checked without DNA. The CDR3 consists of 14 residues. The germline CDR1 and CDR2 sequences are MNHEY and SVGAGI. The CDR3 is CASSYGLGAHEQFF.

V is TRBV20-1 and J is TRBJ2-1. In germline, CDR1 is DFQATT, CDR2 SNEGSKA (reference sequence). The CDR3 runs 16 residues. CDR3 amino acids: CSARDPQSRSYNEQFF.

V gene TRBV24-1 combines with J gene TRBJ1-1. The CDR3 contains 13 residues. Germline CDR1 reads KGHDR; CDR2 reads SFDVKD. CDR3 region: CATSDTENTEAFF.

In terms of frequency, this clonotype is medium-sized. The CDR3 sequence is CASSLRQGGEQYF. The V and J genes are TRBV28 and TRBJ2-7; lacking DNA, the TRBD1 call made by TCRdb goes unchecked. The CDR3 is made up of 13 amino acids. CDR1 and CDR2 from the germline V gene are MDHEN and SYDVKM.

This chain uses TRBV5-1 with TRBJ1-5; without DNA, the TCRdb call of TRBD1 cannot be checked. Germline V CDR1 and CDR2: SGHRS, YFSETQ. The length of the CDR3 is 15 residues. Here the CDR3 reads CASSLVSGLNQPQHF.

This clonotype shows up as medium-sized by frequency. The chain has TRBV7-9 and TRBJ1-2; TCRdb's D gene call, TRBD1, goes unchecked for lack of DNA. Germline CDR1 SEHNR, CDR2 FQNEAQ (reference sequence). The CDR3 totals 14 residues. CDR3 in amino acids: CASSPTGDGYGYTF.

The V and J genes are TRBV2 and TRBJ2-3; the TRBD2 assignment by TCRdb is unverifiable without DNA. Germline V gene data show CDR1 as SNHLY and CDR2 as FYNNEI. The CDR3 extends over 17 amino acids. CDR3 amino acids: CASSEEAARTLADTQYF.

The chain joins TRBV5-6 to TRBJ2-1; TCRdb reports TRBD1, a call that lacks DNA to check it against. CDR1 is SGHDT, CDR2 YYEEEE, per germline. The CDR3 runs to 15 residues. CDR3 in amino acids: CASSAPRTSYNEQFF.

V is TRBV5-1 and J is TRBJ2-7. CDR3 size: 11 residues. Germline-derived CDR1 and CDR2 are SGHRS and YFSETQ. The CDR3 is CASSYGLEQYF.

The gene calls are TRBV7-9 and TRBJ2-7; TCRdb gives TRBD1 as the D gene, but with no DNA this cannot be confirmed. CDR1 is SEHNR, CDR2 FQNEAQ, per germline (reference sequence). The CDR3 loop spans 13 amino acids. The CDR3 protein is CASSNGQTYEQYF.

The rearrangement links TRBV7-8 to TRBJ2-7; TCRdb indicates TRBD1, and absent DNA this call remains unverified. The CDR3 length is 14 residues. The germline V gene has CDR1 SGHVS and CDR2 FQNEAQ. This chain's CDR3 is CASSSAGQQYEQYF.

V and J are TRBV19 and TRBJ2-1; the TCRdb D gene call, TRBD1, has no DNA to confirm it. The CDR3 runs 15 residues. Per germline, CDR1 LNHDA and CDR2 SQIVND (reference sequence). The CDR3 here is CASSILGQGWDEQFF. Full variable domain (missing parts from reference TRBV19 and TRBJ2-1): DGGITQSPKYLFRKEGQNVTLSCEQNLNHDAMYWYRQDPGQGLRLIYYSQIVNDFQKGDIAEGYSVSREKKESFPLTVTSAQKNPTAFYLCASSILGQGWDEQFFGPGTRLTVL.

The chain recombines TRBV29-1 with TRBJ2-7; the D call of TRBD1 rests on TCRdb alone, since no DNA is present to check it. Germline CDR1 reads SQVTM; CDR2 reads ANQGSEA. This CDR3 spans 13 amino acids. CDR3 sequence reads: CSVGTENSYEQYF.

Measured by frequency, this clonotype is medium-sized (0.01 to 0.1%). The rearrangement links TRBV11-3 to TRBJ2-7; TCRdb's D gene call, TRBD1, goes unchecked for lack of DNA. Germline V gene sequence: CDR1 SGHNT, CDR2 YENEEA. The CDR3 contains 13 residues. CDR3 loop: CASSSRGGYEQYF.

The chain is built from TRBV7-2 and TRBJ2-3; as DNA is missing, the TRBD2 call by TCRdb cannot be tested. The CDR3 is 16 residues long. CDR1 is SGHTA, CDR2 FQGNSA, per germline. The CDR3: CASSLLGPGYTDTQYF.

The CDR3 protein is CAISGFTGTGSSYEQYF. This chain joins TRBV10-3 and TRBJ2-7; the D gene TCRdb calls, TRBD1, cannot be checked with no DNA. Germline V lookup: CDR1 ENHRY, CDR2 SYGVKD. The CDR3 is 17 residues long.

The chain combines TRBV28 with TRBJ2-3; TCRdb designates TRBD2, a call that cannot be tested without DNA. The germline gives CDR1 MDHEN, CDR2 SYDVKM. CDR3 size: 16 residues. CDR3 protein: CASFQREGKSTDTQYF.

J is TRBJ2-3 and V is TRBV9; the TRBD2 assignment by TCRdb is unverifiable without DNA. This CDR3 region has 14 residues. Germline V gene sequence: CDR1 SGDLS, CDR2 YYNGEE. CDR3 residues: CASSVSPSTDTQYF.

This rearrangement joins TRBV7-9 to TRBJ2-3; TCRdb selects TRBD2, and the lack of DNA leaves this call unchecked. The CDR3 contains 15 residues. Germline CDR1 is SEHNR and CDR2 is FQNEAQ (reference sequence). The CDR3 is CASSPRDYYTDTQYF.

Frequency places this clonotype as medium-sized (0.01 to 0.1%). The chain joins TRBV4-3 to TRBJ2-7. Germline CDR1 reads LGHNA; CDR2 reads YSLEER. The CDR3 runs to 13 residues. CDR3 loop: CASSQDPRGEQYF.